This TCR beta chain was captured in a study of T cells in tuberculosis. On the study more broadly: This South African cohort compared adolescents with or without latent tuberculosis against adults with active tuberculosis.

Repertoires were generated with immunoSEQ multiplex PCR, while TCRdb's copy carries only in-frame clones and drops some. The table includes roughly 31,000 clones, about 83% detected once. Noted time point: new active TB diagnosis, blood taken before or within 7 days of starting treatment. This clone was recorded a few times. The sequencing used PBMCs, collected at tuberculosis diagnosis. This clonotype was sampled from an adult with tuberculosis.

The CDR3 DNA is TGCGCCAGCAGCGCCGGACAGGGGAACTATGGCTACACCTTC. Protein sequence: CASSAGQGNYGYTF. V gene TRBV5-1 combines with J gene TRBJ1-2; 9 bases are a match to TRBD1. Germline CDR1 reads SGHRS; CDR2 reads YFSETQ. CDR3 length: 14 residues. Trimming at V came to 4 bases and at J to 2 bases, leaving 3 bases not matched to a gene.